These 24 T cell receptor beta chains came from one sample sequenced in a study of molecular identifiers for immune sequencing clone quantification. TCRdb passed the PCR reads through MiXCR, listing each CDR3 protein once. The sample lists around 470,000 distinct CDR3 sequences, around 23% occurring once. The sequencing sample was made of naive CD8+ T cells from blood, with Jurkat cell RNA spiked in. Subset meaning: FACS-sorted CD8+CD4-CCR7+CD45RA+ naive T cells. These receptors all stem from a human donor in good health. Some libraries in this study had Jurkat cell RNA spiked in.

This chain connects TRBV2 to TRBJ1-5; the D is unclear. The CDR3 covers 14 residues. Germline V gives CDR1 SNHLY, CDR2 FYNNEI. The V gene lost 3 bases and the J gene lost 0 bases, with 6 bases spanning the gap. CDR3 coding DNA: TGTGCCAGCAGTGAGGGGAATAGCAATCAGCCCCAGCATTTT. This sequence encodes CASSEGNSNQPQHF.

This clonotype was seen more than once but under ten times. The rearrangement links TRBV29-1 to TRBJ2-7, with D maybe TRBD2 (6 bases). V lost 3 bases, J lost 2 bases, and 11 bases lay in between. CDR3 length equals 13 residues. CDR1 and CDR2 (germline): SQVTM, ANQGSEA. The CDR3 sequence: CSVDPTGAYEQYF. CDR3 nucleotides: TGCAGCGTTGACCCTACGGGGGCCTACGAGCAGTACTTC.

This clonotype was found a few times. J is TRBJ1-4 and V is TRBV2; D might be TRBD1 (5 bases). Germline V gene lookup returns CDR1 SNHLY and CDR2 FYNNEI. The CDR3 consists of 16 residues. Trimming pared 4 bases from V and 2 bases from J, leaving 14 bases between. Here the CDR3 reads CASSVYPRGTNEKLFF. The CDR3 bases are TGTGCCAGCAGTGTGTATCCACGGGGGACTAATGAAAAACTGTTTTTT.

The table lists this clonotype with a few counts. The J gene is TRBJ2-3, the V gene TRBV11-2; D gene uncertain. Germline CDR1 and CDR2: SGHAT and FQNNGV. There are 15 residues in the CDR3. V lost 5 bases to trimming and J lost 5 bases, with 17 bases between them. The CDR3 DNA follows: TGTGCCAGCAGCCCCCGACTGGGAATTGAAGATACGCAGTATTTT. Translating it yields CASSPRLGIEDTQYF.

This clonotype has ten or more counts. The gene calls are TRBV7-9 and TRBJ2-3; a possible D gene is TRBD1 (8 bases). In germline, CDR1 is SEHNR, CDR2 FQNEAQ (reference sequence). CDR3 length equals 16 residues. The V gene lost 5 bases and the J gene lost 2 bases, with 17 bases spanning the gap. The DNA for the CDR3 is TGTGCCAGCAGCCCGCAGCGGGGACAGGACACAGATACGCAGTATTTT. It encodes CASSPQRGQDTDTQYF. Filled out from reference TRBV7-9 and TRBJ2-3, the complete variable domain reads DTGVSQNPRHKITKRGQNVTFRCDPISEHNRLYWYRQTLGQGPEFLTYFQNEAQLEKSRLLSDRFSAERPKGSFSTLEIQRTEQGDSAMYLCASSPQRGQDTDTQYFGPGTRLTVL.

The chain carries TRBV15 and TRBJ2-7; TRBD2 is a possible D gene (6 bases). This CDR3 is 15 amino acids long. Per the germline V gene, CDR1 is LNHNV and CDR2 is YYDKDF (reference sequence). Trimming removed 0 bases at V and 3 bases at J, with 12 bases between. The CDR3 DNA is TGTGCCACCAGCAGAGATACCAACGGGGGCTACGAGCAGTACTTC. It translates to CATSRDTNGGYEQYF.

This clonotype was recorded many times. V gene TRBV7-2 combines with J gene TRBJ2-1; 7 bases line up with TRBD2. V lost 4 bases, J lost 0 bases, and 6 bases stayed unmatched. The CDR3 totals 16 residues. Germline CDR1 and CDR2: SGHTA and FQGNSA. CDR3 DNA sequence: TGTGCCAGCAGCTCCCGGGGGGTATTCTCCTACAATGAGCAGTTCTTC. This translates into CASSSRGVFSYNEQFF.

The table lists this clonotype with many counts. This sequence joins TRBV14 and TRBJ2-2; 7 nucleotides match TRBD2. The CDR3 contains 15 residues. CDR1 and CDR2 from the germline V gene are SGHDN and FVKESK. The V segment lost 0 bases and the J segment 3 bases; nucleotides outside the gene matches: 1. The CDR3, as DNA: TGTGCCAGCAGCCAAGATGCGGGAGACACCGGGGAGCTGTTTTTT. Translated: CASSQDAGDTGELFF.

This clonotype was counted only a few times. The chain links TRBV13 to TRBJ1-4; 7 positions match TRBD1. The CDR3 runs to 14 residues. Germline lookup yields CDR1 PRHDT and CDR2 FYEKMQ (reference sequence). After removal of 2 bases from V and 8 bases from J, the junction contained 5 bases not matched to a gene. CDR3 region: CASSLQQGREKLFF. The CDR3 nucleotides read TGTGCCAGCAGCTTACAACAGGGGCGAGAAAAACTGTTTTTT.

The V and J genes are TRBV6-2 or TRBV6-3 and TRBJ2-3; TRBD1 agrees at 8 bases. This CDR3 has 17 residues. The junction had 11 bases not matched to a gene; V was cut back by 5 bases and J by 1 base. Germline loops: CDR1 MNHEY, CDR2 SVGEGT. In nucleotides, the CDR3 is TGTGCCAGCAGTAGATGGACAGGGCCGCATCGCACAGATACGCAGTATTTT. It encodes CASSRWTGPHRTDTQYF.

CDR3 nucleotides: TGTGCCAGCAGTTTAGCTTGGGGTGGAAACACCATATATTTT. Amino acid sequence: CASSLAWGGNTIYF. The genes are TRBV12-3 or TRBV12-4 and TRBJ1-3, with D unclear. CDR3 length: 14 residues. V lost 0 bases and J 3 bases, leaving 6 bases between the germline ends.

In its sample, this clonotype was seen many times. The genes are TRBV20-1 and TRBJ2-7, with D hard to call. Germline CDR1 reads DFQATT; CDR2 reads SNEGSKA (reference sequence). Trimming cost V 0 bases and J 2 bases, with 2 bases left between them. The CDR3 covers 11 residues. CDR3 nucleotide sequence: TGCAGTGCTAGAGATACCTACGAGCAGTACTTC. Translating gives CSARDTYEQYF.

The V and J genes are TRBV6-1 and TRBJ2-1; no firm D call. The V end was cut by 3 bases, the J end by 7 bases, with 10 bases between. The CDR3 sequence is 13 residues long. Per germline, CDR1 MNHNS and CDR2 SASEGT. The CDR3 is CASSDAGRNEQFF. Written as DNA, the CDR3 is TGTGCCAGCAGTGACGCTGGTCGGAATGAGCAGTTCTTC.

This clonotype was counted ten times or more. The chain is built from TRBV3-1 and TRBJ1-1; D may be TRBD1 (6 bases). Germline V gene sequence: CDR1 LGHDT, CDR2 YNNKEL (reference sequence). The V end lost 1 base, the J end lost 3 bases, and 12 bases lay between the germline ends. There are 15 residues in the CDR3. In nucleotides, the CDR3 is TGTGCCAGCAGCCAAGGGGCAACAGGGTACACTGAAGCTTTCTTT. This sequence encodes CASSQGATGYTEAFF.

In DNA form, the CDR3 reads TGTGCCAGCAGCTTTGTACAGGGGGTGATGACTGAAGCTTTCTTT. Protein: CASSFVQGVMTEAFF. The rearrangement uses TRBV11-2 and TRBJ1-1, with 8 bases aligning to TRBD1. CDR3 size: 15 residues. The trim removed 3 bases at V and 5 bases at J, leaving 8 bases unmatched. The germline CDR1 and CDR2 sequences are SGHAT and FQNNGV.

A word on this clonotype: This may be a read error, as it is one base from a much larger clone. The chain couples TRBV11-2 to TRBJ2-5, with D perhaps assigned TRBD1 or TRBD2 (6 bases each). CDR1 SGHAT and CDR2 FQNNGV come from the germline V gene. The CDR3 totals 15 residues. The CDR3, as DNA: TGTGCCAGCAGCTACGACTGGGGGGCCCAAGAGCCCCAGTACTTC. Its protein product is CASSYDWGAQEPQYF.

The rearrangement uses TRBV6-7 and TRBJ2-5, with no clear D. TRBV6-7 qualifies as an ORF whose function is uncertain. The CDR3 extends over 16 amino acids. Trimming left V 8 bases short and J 1 base short, with 20 bases between. The CDR3 here is CASGPPKRRTQETQYF. DNA of the CDR3: TGTGCCAGCGGGCCCCCTAAGAGACGGACCCAAGAGACCCAGTACTTC.

This clonotype came up many times. The chain has TRBV7-2 and TRBJ2-3; 7 positions match TRBD2. This CDR3 has 17 amino acids. V shed 5 bases, J shed 3 bases, and the junction held 14 bases outside the gene matches. CDR1 and CDR2 from the germline V gene are SGHTA and FQGNSA. CDR3 coding DNA: TGTGCCAGCAGCCTAGACCCGAGCGGGGTTACGACAGATACGCAGTATTTT. Its translation: CASSLDPSGVTTDTQYF.

This clonotype occurred many times. The chain has TRBV20-1 and TRBJ2-3, with D tentatively TRBD2 (6 bases). CDR3 length equals 14 residues. The germline V gene encodes CDR1 DFQATT and CDR2 SNEGSKA (reference sequence). Trimming shortened V by 1 base and J by 4 bases, and 12 bases separated the two germline ends. This CDR3 reads CSARGGEEPDTQYF. As DNA, the CDR3 is TGCAGTGCTAGAGGGGGGGAGGAACCAGATACGCAGTATTTT.

A few counts support this clonotype. The V gene is TRBV6-5, the J gene TRBJ2-1, with D possibly TRBD2 on 5 matching bases. The CDR3 is 14 residues long. Trimming pared 5 bases from V and 2 bases from J, leaving 10 bases between. Germline V gives CDR1 MNHEY, CDR2 SVGAGI. Here the CDR3 DNA reads TGTGCCAGCAGTACGGACTCAGCCTACAATGAGCAGTTCTTC. Amino acid sequence: CASSTDSAYNEQFF.

Only a few counts were recorded for this clonotype. The chain links TRBV7-3 to TRBJ2-1, with 10 bases matching TRBD2. Germline V CDR1 and CDR2: SGHTA, FQGTGA. Losses at the gene ends were 1 base for V and 2 bases for J; bases not matched to a gene: 8. This CDR3 spans 18 amino acids. CDR3 sequence (DNA): TGTGCCAGCAGCTTAATGGCTAGCGGGAGTGCAACCTACAATGAGCAGTTCTTC. Translating gives CASSLMASGSATYNEQFF.

The V call is TRBV7-6, the J call TRBJ2-7; 7 positions match TRBD2. The CDR3 is 15 amino acids. Germline assignment: CDR1 SGHVS and CDR2 FNYEAQ. Germline trimming cut 5 bases from V and 3 bases from J; bases unmatched to any gene: 10. CDR3 bases: TGTGCCAGCAGCCCAAACCCGACTAGCTTCTACGAGCAGTACTTC. Encoded protein: CASSPNPTSFYEQYF.

This clonotype showed up many times. The V and J genes are TRBV5-1 and TRBJ2-3, with D maybe TRBD2 (6 bases). CDR1 and CDR2 (germline): SGHRS, YFSETQ. V dropped 4 bases and J dropped 1 base, with 13 bases sitting between them. The length of the CDR3 is 15 residues. In nucleotides, the CDR3 is TGCGCCAGCAGCCCGAGATGGGAGGGCACAGATACGCAGTATTTT. Protein: CASSPRWEGTDTQYF.

A note on this clonotype: The junction and the germline gene differ at one end; a read error may be behind it. DNA of the CDR3: TGTGCCAGCAGCTCCACGGGGGGCGCGAACGCCGGGGAGCTGTTTTTT. Translation: CASSSTGGANAGELFF. The chain couples TRBV5-3 to TRBJ2-2; possible D gene TRBD2, 7 bases. TRBV5-3 is reported as an ORF; its role is uncertain. This CDR3 region has 16 residues.